Each of the 17 T cell receptor beta chains below was sequenced from the same sample in a study of CD8 T cells in Susac syndrome (dated by TCRdb to between 2018 and 2021). Library creation used the immunoSEQ multiplex PCR assay. RNA was extracted using the RNeasy kit, and about 0.5 to 1 ug of the RNA was reverse transcribed with random hexamers. TCRdb trimmed the raw reads at Q25, called clones with MiXCR and kept productive beta chains. Records with the same CDR3 protein are collapsed into one entry carrying the most frequent genes and DNA. The sample table records 250,000 to 300,000 distinct CDR3 sequences; 89% of these occur just once. The top ten clonotypes cover roughly 0.17% of the sample. Specimen: CD8+ T cells from PBMCs. The receptor set was obtained from a human donor with multiple sclerosis.

The genes are TRBV5-1 and TRBJ1-1; 7 bases agree with TRBD1. The length of the CDR3 is 14 residues. Germline CDR1 SGHRS, CDR2 YFSETQ. V trimming: 2 bases; J trimming: 3 bases; junction bases outside the gene matches: 4. The CDR3 loop is CASSFQGVYTEAFF. In DNA, the CDR3 is TGCGCCAGCAGCTTTCAGGGGGTGTACACTGAAGCTTTCTTT.

DNA of the CDR3: TGTGCCACCGTGGACATTCGAGACCAAGAGACCCAGTACTTC. Its translation: CATVDIRDQETQYF. V is TRBV15 and J is TRBJ2-5; maybe TRBD1 (5 bases). The V gene lost 8 bases and the J gene lost 0 bases, with 13 bases spanning the gap. The CDR3 is 14 residues long. Germline assignment: CDR1 LNHNV and CDR2 YYDKDF (reference sequence).

The chain combines TRBV13 with TRBJ2-5; tentative D call: TRBD1 (6 bases). Germline loops: CDR1 PRHDT, CDR2 FYEKMQ (reference sequence). Deletions cut 1 base from V and 4 bases from J, with 16 bases between. The CDR3 totals 16 residues. CDR3 loop: CASSLAFQGIRETQYF. The CDR3 nucleotides read TGTGCCAGCAGCTTAGCCTTCCAGGGGATCAGAGAGACCCAGTACTTC. Together with reference TRBV13 and TRBJ2-5, the CDR3 gives the full variable domain: AAGVIQSPRHLIKEKRETATLKCYPIPRHDTVYWYQQGPGQDPQFLISFYEKMQSDKGSIPDRFSAQQFSDYHSELNMSSLELGDSALYFCASSLAFQGIRETQYFGPGTRLLVL.

The table lists this clonotype with a count of one. J is TRBJ2-3 and V is TRBV19, with D unresolved. CDR3 length: 14 residues. The V end was cut by 5 bases, the J end by 2 bases, with 11 bases between. Germline V lookup: CDR1 LNHDA, CDR2 SQIVND (reference sequence). CDR3 sequence: CASSAVGSTDTQYF. The CDR3 region has the DNA TGTGCCAGTAGTGCAGTTGGCTCCACAGATACGCAGTATTTT.

CDR3 loop: CASSLSELFPYGYTF. The CDR3 coding sequence is TGTGCCAGCAGCTTATCGGAGTTGTTTCCCTATGGCTACACCTTC. The chain couples TRBV7-9 to TRBJ1-2; D is unresolved. Per germline, CDR1 SEHNR and CDR2 FQNEAQ (reference sequence). This CDR3 comprises 15 residues. V was trimmed by 2 bases and J by 4 bases, leaving 14 bases between them.

This chain uses TRBV9 with TRBJ1-3, with a possible D match to TRBD1 (5 bases). The CDR3 has 15 amino acids. Germline CDR1 and CDR2: SGDLS and YYNGEE. V lost 3 bases, J lost 1 base, and 11 bases lay in between. The CDR3, as DNA: TGTGCCAGCAGCGACCAGGGAGGATCTGGAAACACCATATATTTT. Its translation is CASSDQGGSGNTIYF.

The rearrangement joins TRBV13 to TRBJ2-5, with TRBD1 matching 10 bases. The length of the CDR3 is 16 residues. The V gene's germline CDR1 is PRHDT and CDR2 FYEKMQ (reference sequence). Losses at the gene ends were 5 bases for V and 1 base for J; bases not matched to a gene: 7. As DNA, the CDR3 is TGTGCCAGCAGCAAAGGGACAGGGGAATTCCAAGAGACCCAGTACTTC. Its protein is CASSKGTGEFQETQYF.

The J gene is TRBJ1-5, the V gene TRBV20-1; 7 bases are a match to TRBD1. CDR1 and CDR2 from the germline V gene are DFQATT and SNEGSKA (reference sequence). J was trimmed by 6 bases and V by 1 base; bases with no gene match: 9. The CDR3 runs 15 residues. CDR3 sequence (DNA): TGCAGTGCTAGAGTCGACAGGGTCTGGGGTCAGCCCCAGCATTTT. Translating gives CSARVDRVWGQPQHF.

This chain connects TRBV19 to TRBJ2-7, with D unclear. Trimming removed 6 bases from V and 6 bases from J, with 12 bases in between. Germline V lookup: CDR1 LNHDA, CDR2 SQIVND (reference sequence). This CDR3 spans 12 amino acids. The DNA of the CDR3 is TGTGCCAGTAGCCACGGGCCTAGCGAGCAGTACTTC. Protein: CASSHGPSEQYF.

This clonotype was detected once. J is TRBJ1-2 and V is TRBV2; possibly TRBD1 for D (6 bases). The CDR3 sequence is 15 residues long. Deletions cut 0 bases from V and 0 bases from J, with 8 bases between. Germline V gene lookup returns CDR1 SNHLY and CDR2 FYNNEI. The CDR3 sequence is CASSEAGTPNYGYTF. The CDR3 coding sequence is TGTGCCAGCAGTGAAGCAGGGACACCTAACTATGGCTACACCTTC.

The V and J genes are TRBV3-1 and TRBJ2-1; 10 bases match TRBD2. The V gene end was trimmed by 0 bases and the J gene end by 8 bases; junction bases not matched to a gene: 10. Germline CDR1 LGHDT, CDR2 YNNKEL (reference sequence). The CDR3 runs to 17 residues. This CDR3 is CASSQDYPSGSFDEQFF. Here the CDR3 DNA reads TGTGCCAGCAGCCAAGATTATCCTAGCGGGAGTTTCGATGAGCAGTTCTTC.

The chain joins TRBV29-1 to TRBJ2-5, with a possible D match to TRBD1 (6 bases). Germline V gene lookup returns CDR1 SQVTM and CDR2 ANQGSEA. The CDR3 is 14 residues long. V lost 0 bases to trimming and J lost 1 base, with 9 bases between them. CDR3 residues: CSVEDWTVQETQYF. CDR3 coding DNA: TGCAGCGTTGAAGATTGGACAGTCCAAGAGACCCAGTACTTC.

The table lists this clonotype with a few counts. The chain recombines TRBV4-2 with TRBJ1-2; 7 bases are shared with TRBD1. Germline assignment: CDR1 LGHNA and CDR2 YNFKEQ. The CDR3 sequence is 13 residues long. The trim removed 3 bases at V and 4 bases at J, leaving 2 bases unmatched. The CDR3 DNA follows: TGTGCCAGCAGCCACTACAGGGGCTATGGCTACACCTTC. This gives the protein CASSHYRGYGYTF.

This chain connects TRBV29-1 to TRBJ1-1; 11 bases are shared with TRBD1. The junction had 7 bases not matched to a gene; V was cut back by 6 bases and J by 7 bases. This CDR3 is built from 13 residues. Germline V lookup: CDR1 SQVTM, CDR2 ANQGSEA. CDR3 DNA sequence: TGCAGCGTGGCCGGGACAGGGGGGATTGAAGCTTTCTTT. Protein: CSVAGTGGIEAFF.

J is TRBJ2-5 and V is TRBV5-1; D is uncertain. Trimming shortened V by 1 base and J by 1 base, and 8 bases separated the two germline ends. This CDR3 is 14 amino acids long. The germline CDR1 and CDR2 sequences are SGHRS and YFSETQ. CDR3 residues: CASSLTAIQETQYF. In DNA form, the CDR3 reads TGCGCCAGCAGCTTGACGGCAATCCAAGAGACCCAGTACTTC.

This clonotype was detected once. This chain connects TRBV4-1 to TRBJ2-5; the match to TRBD2 covers 11 bases. The CDR3 has 15 residues. The germline gives CDR1 MGHRA, CDR2 YSYEKL. V lost 3 bases, J lost 5 bases, and 5 bases stayed unmatched. In nucleotides, the CDR3 is TGCGCCAGCAGCCACCGACTAGCGGGAATGGAGACCCAGTACTTC. Amino acids: CASSHRLAGMETQYF.

This chain joins TRBV7-9 and TRBJ2-1; 10 nucleotides line up with TRBD1. Germline assignment: CDR1 SEHNR and CDR2 FQNEAQ (reference sequence). V shed 5 bases, J shed 14 bases, and the junction held 18 bases outside the gene matches. This CDR3 comprises 16 residues. The CDR3 DNA is TGTGCCAGCAGCACTCCCGGGACAGGGGTGGGTTATTTTGAGTTCTTC. The encoded protein is CASSTPGTGVGYFEFF.